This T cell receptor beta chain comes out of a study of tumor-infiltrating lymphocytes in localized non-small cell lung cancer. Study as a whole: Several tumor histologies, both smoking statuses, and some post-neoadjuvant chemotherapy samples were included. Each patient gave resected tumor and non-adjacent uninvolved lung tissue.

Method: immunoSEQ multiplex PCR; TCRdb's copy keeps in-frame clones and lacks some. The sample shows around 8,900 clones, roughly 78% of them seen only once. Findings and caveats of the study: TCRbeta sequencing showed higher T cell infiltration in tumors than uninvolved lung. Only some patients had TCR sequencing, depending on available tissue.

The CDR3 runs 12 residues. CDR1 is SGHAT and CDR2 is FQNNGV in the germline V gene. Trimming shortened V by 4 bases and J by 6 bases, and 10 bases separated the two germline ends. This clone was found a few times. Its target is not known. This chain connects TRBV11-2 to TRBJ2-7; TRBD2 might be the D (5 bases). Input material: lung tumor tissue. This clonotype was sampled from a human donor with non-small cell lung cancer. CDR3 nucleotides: TGTGCCAGCAGCTCGGGGTATCGCGAGCAGTACTTC. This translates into CASSSGYREQYF.